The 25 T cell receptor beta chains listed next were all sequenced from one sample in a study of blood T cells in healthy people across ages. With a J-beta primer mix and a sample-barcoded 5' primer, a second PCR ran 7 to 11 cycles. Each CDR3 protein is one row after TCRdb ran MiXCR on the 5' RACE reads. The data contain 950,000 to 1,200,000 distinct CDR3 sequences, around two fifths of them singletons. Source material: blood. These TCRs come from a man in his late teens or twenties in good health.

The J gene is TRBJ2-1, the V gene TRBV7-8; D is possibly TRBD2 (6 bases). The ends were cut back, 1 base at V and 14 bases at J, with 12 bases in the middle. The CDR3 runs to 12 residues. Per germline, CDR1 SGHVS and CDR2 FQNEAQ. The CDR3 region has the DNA TGTGCCAGCAGCTTAGGCTTGCGGGATGAGTTCTTC. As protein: CASSLGLRDEFF.

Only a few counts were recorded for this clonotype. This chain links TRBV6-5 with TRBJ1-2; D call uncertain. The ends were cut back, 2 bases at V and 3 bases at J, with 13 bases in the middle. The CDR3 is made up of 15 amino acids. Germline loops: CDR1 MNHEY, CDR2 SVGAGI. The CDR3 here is CASSYRQRAHYGYTF. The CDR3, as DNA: TGTGCCAGCAGTTACCGTCAGCGGGCTCACTATGGCTACACCTTC.

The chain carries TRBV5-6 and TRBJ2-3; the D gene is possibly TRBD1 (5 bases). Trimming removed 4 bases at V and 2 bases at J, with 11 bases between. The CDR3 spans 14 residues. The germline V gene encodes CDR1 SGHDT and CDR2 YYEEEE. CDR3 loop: CASSPPTVTDTQYF. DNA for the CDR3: TGTGCCAGCAGCCCTCCGACAGTCACAGATACGCAGTATTTT.

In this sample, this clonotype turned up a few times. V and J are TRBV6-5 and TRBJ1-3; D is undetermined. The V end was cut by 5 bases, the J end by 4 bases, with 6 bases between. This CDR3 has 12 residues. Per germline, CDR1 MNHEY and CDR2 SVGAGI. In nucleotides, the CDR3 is TGTGCCAGCAGTGCCTCAGGAAACACCATATATTTT. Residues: CASSASGNTIYF.

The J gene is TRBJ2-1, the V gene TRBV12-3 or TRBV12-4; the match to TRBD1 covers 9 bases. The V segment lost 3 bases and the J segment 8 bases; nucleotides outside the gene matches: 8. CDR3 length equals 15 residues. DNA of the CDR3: TGTGCCAGCAGTTTCCGGGACAGGGTCAGGTATGAGCAGTTCTTC. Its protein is CASSFRDRVRYEQFF.

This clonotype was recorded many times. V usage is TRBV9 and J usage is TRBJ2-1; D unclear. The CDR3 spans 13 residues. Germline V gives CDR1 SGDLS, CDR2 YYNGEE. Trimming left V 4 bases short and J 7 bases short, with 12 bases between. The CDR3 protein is CASSHGNPNEQFF. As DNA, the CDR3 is TGTGCCAGCAGCCACGGAAATCCTAATGAGCAGTTCTTC.

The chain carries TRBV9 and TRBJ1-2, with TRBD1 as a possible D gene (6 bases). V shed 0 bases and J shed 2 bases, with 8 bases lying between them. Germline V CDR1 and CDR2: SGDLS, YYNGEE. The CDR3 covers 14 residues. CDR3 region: CASSVDGGNYGYTF. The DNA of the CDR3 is TGTGCCAGCAGCGTAGATGGGGGCAACTATGGCTACACCTTC.

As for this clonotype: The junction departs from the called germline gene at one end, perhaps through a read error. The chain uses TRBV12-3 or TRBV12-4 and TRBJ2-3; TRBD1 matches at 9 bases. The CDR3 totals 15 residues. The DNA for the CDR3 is TGTGTCAGCAGTCGGACAGGGGAAGTGGCAGATACGCAGTATTTT. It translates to CVSSRTGEVADTQYF.

The CDR3 DNA reads TGTGCCTGGAGTTCTAGTGGAGAGCAGTACTTC. As protein: CAWSSSGEQYF. This sequence joins TRBV30 and TRBJ2-5, with D unresolved. V shed 2 bases and J shed 11 bases, with 12 bases lying between them. Germline-derived CDR1 and CDR2 are GTSNPN and SVGIG (reference sequence). The length of the CDR3 is 11 residues.

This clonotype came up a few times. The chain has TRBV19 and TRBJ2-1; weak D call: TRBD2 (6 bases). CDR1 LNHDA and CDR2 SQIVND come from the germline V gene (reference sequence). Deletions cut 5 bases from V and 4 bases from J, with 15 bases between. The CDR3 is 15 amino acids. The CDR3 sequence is CASSPRRGEYNEQFF. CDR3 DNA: TGTGCCAGTAGTCCTCGCCGCGGGGAGTACAATGAGCAGTTCTTC.

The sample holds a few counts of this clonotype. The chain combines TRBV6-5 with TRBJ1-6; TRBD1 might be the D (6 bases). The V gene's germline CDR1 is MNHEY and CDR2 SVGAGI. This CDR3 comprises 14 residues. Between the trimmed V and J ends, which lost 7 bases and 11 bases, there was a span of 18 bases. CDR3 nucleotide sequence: TGTGCCAGCAAACCAGGGGAATCCCCTCCACCCCTCCACTTT. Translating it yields CASKPGESPPPLHF.

The CDR3 here is CSAVSGGTSYNEQFF. The CDR3 DNA follows: TGCAGTGCTGTTAGCGGGGGAACCTCCTACAATGAGCAGTTCTTC. This chain connects TRBV20-1 to TRBJ2-1; 9 nucleotides agree with TRBD2. The CDR3 spans 15 residues. The V and J ends lost 5 bases and 0 bases, in that order; junction bases with no gene match: 5. Germline lookup yields CDR1 DFQATT and CDR2 SNEGSKA (reference sequence).

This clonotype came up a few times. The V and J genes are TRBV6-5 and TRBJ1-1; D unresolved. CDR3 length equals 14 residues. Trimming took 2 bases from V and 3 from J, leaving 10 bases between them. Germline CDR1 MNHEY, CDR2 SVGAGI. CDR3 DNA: TGTGCCAGCAGTTACGTAGGGTTTGACACTGAAGCTTTCTTT. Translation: CASSYVGFDTEAFF.

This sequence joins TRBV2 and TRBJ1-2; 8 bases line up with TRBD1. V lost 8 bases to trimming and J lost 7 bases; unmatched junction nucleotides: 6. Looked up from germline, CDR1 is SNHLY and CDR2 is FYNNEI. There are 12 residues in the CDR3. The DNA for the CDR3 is TGTGCCAGCGTACAGGGGGTTGGTGGCTACACCTTC. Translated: CASVQGVGGYTF.

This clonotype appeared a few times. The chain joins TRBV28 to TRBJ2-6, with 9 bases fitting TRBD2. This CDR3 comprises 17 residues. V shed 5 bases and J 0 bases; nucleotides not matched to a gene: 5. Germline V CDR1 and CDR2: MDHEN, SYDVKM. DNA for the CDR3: TGTGCCAGCAGTACCCTAGCGGGGCTCTCTGGGGCCAACGTCCTGACTTTC. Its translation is CASSTLAGLSGANVLTF.

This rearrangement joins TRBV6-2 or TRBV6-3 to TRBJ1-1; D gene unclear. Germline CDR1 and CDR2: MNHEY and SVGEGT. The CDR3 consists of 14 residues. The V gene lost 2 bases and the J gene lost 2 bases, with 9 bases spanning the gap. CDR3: CASSYTTENTEAFF. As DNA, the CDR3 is TGTGCCAGCAGTTACACGACGGAAAACACTGAAGCTTTCTTT.

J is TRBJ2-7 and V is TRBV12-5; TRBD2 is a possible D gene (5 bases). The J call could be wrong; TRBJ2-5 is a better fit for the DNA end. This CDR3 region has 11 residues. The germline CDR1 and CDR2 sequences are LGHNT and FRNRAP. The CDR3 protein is CASGVGETQYF. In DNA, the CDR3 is TGTGCTAGCGGGGTTGGGGAGACCCAGTACTTC.

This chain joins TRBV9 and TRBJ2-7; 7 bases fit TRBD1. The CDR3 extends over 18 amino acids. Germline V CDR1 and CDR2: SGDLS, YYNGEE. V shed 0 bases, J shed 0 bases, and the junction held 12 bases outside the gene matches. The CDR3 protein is CASSVGLGSGTASYEQYF. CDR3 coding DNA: TGTGCCAGCAGCGTAGGGCTCGGGTCCGGGACAGCCTCCTACGAGCAGTACTTC.

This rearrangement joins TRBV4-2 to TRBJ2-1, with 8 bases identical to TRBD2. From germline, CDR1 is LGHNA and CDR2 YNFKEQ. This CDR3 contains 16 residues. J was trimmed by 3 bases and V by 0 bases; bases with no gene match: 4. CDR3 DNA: TGTGCCAGCAGCCAAGAAAGCGGGGGCCTCTACAATGAGCAGTTCTTC. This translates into CASSQESGGLYNEQFF.

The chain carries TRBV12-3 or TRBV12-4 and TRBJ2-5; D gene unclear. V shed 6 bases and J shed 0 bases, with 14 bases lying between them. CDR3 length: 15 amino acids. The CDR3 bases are TGTGCCAGCAGCTCATTAGGACCGTACCAAGAGACCCAGTACTTC. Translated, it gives CASSSLGPYQETQYF.

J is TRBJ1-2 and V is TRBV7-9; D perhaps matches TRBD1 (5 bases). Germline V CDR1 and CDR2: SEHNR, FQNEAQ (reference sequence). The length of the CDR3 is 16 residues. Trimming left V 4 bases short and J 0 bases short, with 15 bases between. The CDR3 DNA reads TGTGCCAGCAGCTCCCACCAGGGTCTTGCTAACTATGGCTACACCTTC. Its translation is CASSSHQGLANYGYTF.

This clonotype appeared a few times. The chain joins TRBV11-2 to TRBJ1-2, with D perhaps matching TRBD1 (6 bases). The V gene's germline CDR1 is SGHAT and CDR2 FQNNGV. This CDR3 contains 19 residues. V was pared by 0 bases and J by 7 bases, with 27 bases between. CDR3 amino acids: CASSLDPVTGGRSSSGYTF. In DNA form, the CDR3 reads TGTGCCAGCAGCTTAGATCCCGTGACAGGAGGTCGATCATCGAGTGGCTACACCTTC.

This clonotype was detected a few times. CDR3 residues: CASSLGTRYGYTF. CDR3 coding DNA: TGTGCCAGCAGTTTAGGGACTAGGTATGGCTACACCTTC. J is TRBJ1-2 and V is TRBV12-3 or TRBV12-4, with D unclear. There are 13 residues in the CDR3. Between the trimmed V and J ends, which lost 1 base and 5 bases, there was a span of 8 bases.

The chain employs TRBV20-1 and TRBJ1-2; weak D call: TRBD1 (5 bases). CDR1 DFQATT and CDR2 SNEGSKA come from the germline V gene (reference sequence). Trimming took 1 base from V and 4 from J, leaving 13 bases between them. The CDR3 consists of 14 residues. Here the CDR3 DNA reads TGCAGTGCTAGAGCGATCAGGGACTCCTATGGCTACACCTTC. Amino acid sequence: CSARAIRDSYGYTF.

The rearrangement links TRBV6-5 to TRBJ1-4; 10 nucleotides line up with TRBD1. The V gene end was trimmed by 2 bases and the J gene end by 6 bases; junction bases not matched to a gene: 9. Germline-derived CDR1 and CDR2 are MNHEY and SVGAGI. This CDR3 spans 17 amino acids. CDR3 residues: CASSYRYFGQGDEKLFF. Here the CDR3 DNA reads TGTGCCAGCAGTTACCGTTACTTTGGACAGGGGGATGAAAAACTGTTTTTT.